This is a list of T cell receptor beta chains from one sample in a study of post-analysis software for immune sequencing data. TCRdb re-called the PCR reads through MiXCR, storing one row per CDR3 protein. The sample carries over 300,000 distinct CDR3 sequences, approximately 33% recorded once. Input material: blood. The receptors derive from a girl aged 10-17 years with multiple sclerosis. CDR3s include the opening cysteine and the closing phenylalanine or tryptophan. The order of the fields is D gene, clone size, V gene, CDR3 length, J gene, CDR3 protein, CDR3 DNA. The D gene is left open where the match is weak. Clone size, where shown, is once, few, many, or a class for clones that have expanded.

d_gene: .
abundance: .
v_gene: TRBV6-1
len: 17
j_gene: TRBJ2-1
CDR3aa: CASSGLNQGLHRDEQFF
CDR3nt: TGTGCCAGCAGTGGGCTGAATCAGGGTCTGCATAGGGATGAGCAGTTCTTC

d_gene: .
abundance: few
v_gene: TRBV5-5
len: 14
j_gene: TRBJ1-2
CDR3aa: CASSRTRFESGYTF
CDR3nt: TGTGCCAGCAGCCGGACAAGGTTCGAGAGCGGCTACACCTTC

d_gene: TRBD2
abundance: .
v_gene: TRBV10-1
len: 14
j_gene: TRBJ2-7
CDR3aa: CASSDGGVNYEQYF
CDR3nt: TGCGCCAGCAGTGATGGGGGGGTCAACTACGAGCAGTACTTC

d_gene: TRBD2
abundance: many
v_gene: TRBV4-3
len: 16
j_gene: TRBJ2-1
CDR3aa: CASSPDHNLAGDEQFF
CDR3nt: TGCGCCAGCAGCCCCGACCATAATTTAGCGGGGGATGAGCAGTTCTTC

d_gene: TRBD1
abundance: once
v_gene: TRBV5-1
len: 15
j_gene: TRBJ2-1
CDR3aa: CASSPIQGAGGEQFF
CDR3nt: TGCGCCAGCAGCCCAATCCAGGGGGCTGGCGGTGAGCAGTTCTTC

d_gene: .
abundance: .
v_gene: TRBV6-1
len: 15
j_gene: TRBJ2-7
CDR3aa: CASSEQETGYYEQYF
CDR3nt: TGTGCCAGCAGTGAACAAGAGACAGGCTACTACGAGCAGTACTTC

d_gene: .
abundance: .
v_gene: TRBV6-5
len: 14
j_gene: TRBJ1-6
CDR3aa: CASGLEGGNSPLHF
CDR3nt: TGTGCCAGCGGTTTGGAGGGGGGAAATTCACCCCTCCACTTT

d_gene: TRBD1
abundance: once
v_gene: TRBV5-1
len: 15
j_gene: TRBJ2-7
CDR3aa: CASSPTRDRAYEQYF
CDR3nt: TGCGCCAGCAGCCCCACCAGGGACAGAGCCTACGAGCAGTACTTC

d_gene: .
abundance: few
v_gene: TRBV7-9
len: 13
j_gene: TRBJ2-3
CDR3aa: CASSLKVAETQYF
CDR3nt: TGTGCCAGCAGCTTGAAGGTCGCGGAGACGCAGTATTTT

d_gene: TRBD1
abundance: .
v_gene: TRBV20-1
len: 13
j_gene: TRBJ2-7
CDR3aa: CSAPGGLTYEQYF
CDR3nt: TGCAGTGCGCCAGGGGGTTTAACCTACGAGCAGTACTTC

d_gene: .
abundance: .
v_gene: TRBV27
len: 15
j_gene: TRBJ2-3
CDR3aa: CASSPTRAHLNTQYF
CDR3nt: TGTGCCAGCAGCCCAACCCGGGCCCACTTGAATACGCAGTATTTT

d_gene: .
abundance: few
v_gene: TRBV3-1
len: 12
j_gene: TRBJ2-1
CDR3aa: CASSLRLGEQFF
CDR3nt: TGTGCCAGCAGCTTACGGCTGGGTGAGCAGTTCTTC

d_gene: .
abundance: few
v_gene: TRBV6-1
len: 18
j_gene: TRBJ2-7
CDR3aa: CASSTYPGPGEDSYEQYF
CDR3nt: TGTGCCAGCAGTACGTACCCGGGCCCAGGGGAGGACTCCTACGAGCAGTACTTC

d_gene: .
abundance: few
v_gene: TRBV27
len: 15
j_gene: TRBJ2-7
CDR3aa: CASTSVGTGTYEQYF
CDR3nt: TGTGCCAGCACCTCTGTGGGAACAGGGACCTACGAGCAGTACTTC

d_gene: TRBD2
abundance: once
v_gene: TRBV5-8
len: 16
j_gene: TRBJ2-7
CDR3aa: CASSLAGRGLSYEQYF
CDR3nt: TGTGCCAGCAGCTTAGCGGGGCGGGGACTATCCTACGAGCAGTACTTC

d_gene: TRBD2
abundance: .
v_gene: TRBV20-1
len: 18
j_gene: TRBJ2-4
CDR3aa: CSASNPEAAGASGNIQYF
CDR3nt: TGCAGTGCTAGCAACCCCGAGGCAGCGGGGGCCTCCGGGAACATTCAGTACTTC

d_gene: TRBD2
abundance: .
v_gene: TRBV7-2
len: 15
j_gene: TRBJ2-5
CDR3aa: CASSPVVAGGETQYF
CDR3nt: TGTGCCAGCAGCCCCGTGGTAGCGGGGGGGGAGACCCAGTACTTC

d_gene: TRBD1
abundance: few
v_gene: TRBV2
len: 13
j_gene: TRBJ2-7
CDR3aa: CASVRDRAYEQYF
CDR3nt: TGTGCCAGCGTCCGGGACAGGGCCTACGAGCAGTACTTC

d_gene: TRBD1
abundance: .
v_gene: TRBV4-3
len: 15
j_gene: TRBJ1-6
CDR3aa: CASSLYSTGDSPLHF
CDR3nt: TGCGCCAGCAGCCTCTACTCCACAGGGGATTCACCCCTCCACTTT

d_gene: .
abundance: few
v_gene: TRBV20-1
len: 13
j_gene: TRBJ1-4
CDR3aa: CSARWQTNEKLFF
CDR3nt: TGCAGTGCTAGATGGCAGACTAATGAAAAACTGTTTTTT

d_gene: TRBD1
abundance: few
v_gene: TRBV2
len: 16
j_gene: TRBJ1-2
CDR3aa: CASSAIAGTGGRGYTF
CDR3nt: TGTGCCAGCAGCGCGATCGCGGGGACAGGGGGTCGGGGCTACACCTTC

d_gene: TRBD1
abundance: .
v_gene: TRBV12-3/TRBV12-4
len: 14
j_gene: TRBJ1-4
CDR3aa: CASTTGTGAEKLFF
CDR3nt: TGTGCCAGCACCACAGGGACAGGTGCAGAAAAACTGTTTTTT

d_gene: .
abundance: few
v_gene: TRBV20-1
len: 15
j_gene: TRBJ1-4
CDR3aa: CSARDPPGENEKLFF
CDR3nt: TGCAGTGCTAGAGATCCCCCAGGGGAAAATGAAAAACTGTTTTTT

d_gene: .
abundance: .
v_gene: TRBV20-1
len: 16
j_gene: TRBJ2-1
CDR3aa: CSARDGGAGPYNEQFF
CDR3nt: TGCAGTGCTAGAGATGGTGGGGCGGGGCCTTACAATGAGCAGTTCTTC

d_gene: .
abundance: .
v_gene: TRBV5-1
len: 14
j_gene: TRBJ1-2
CDR3aa: CASSFNLDSYGYTF
CDR3nt: TGCGCCAGCAGCTTCAACCTGGACAGTTATGGCTACACCTTC

d_gene: .
abundance: .
v_gene: TRBV7-9
len: 13
j_gene: TRBJ2-7
CDR3aa: CASSPGVRLEQYF
CDR3nt: TGTGCCAGCAGTCCAGGGGTCCGGCTCGAGCAGTACTTC

d_gene: .
abundance: few
v_gene: TRBV5-1
len: 18
j_gene: TRBJ1-2
CDR3aa: CASSEGGLSPRGNYGYTF
CDR3nt: TGCGCCAGCAGCGAAGGAGGGTTAAGTCCACGGGGCAACTATGGCTACACCTTC

d_gene: TRBD2
abundance: few
v_gene: TRBV29-1
len: 16
j_gene: TRBJ2-3
CDR3aa: CSVSTSGGTSTDTQYF
CDR3nt: TGCAGCGTATCGACTAGCGGGGGCACTAGCACAGATACGCAGTATTTT

d_gene: TRBD1
abundance: .
v_gene: TRBV2
len: 15
j_gene: TRBJ2-1
CDR3aa: CASSEEGQGYNEQFF
CDR3nt: TGTGCCAGCAGTGAAGAAGGACAGGGCTACAATGAGCAGTTCTTC

d_gene: TRBD1
abundance: .
v_gene: TRBV5-5
len: 15
j_gene: TRBJ2-2
CDR3aa: CASSLETGGVGELFF
CDR3nt: TGTGCCAGCAGCTTGGAGACAGGGGGTGTCGGGGAGCTGTTTTTT

d_gene: .
abundance: .
v_gene: TRBV4-1
len: 12
j_gene: TRBJ2-7
CDR3aa: CASSQGWDEQYF
CDR3nt: TGCGCCAGCAGCCAAGGTTGGGACGAGCAGTACTTC

d_gene: .
abundance: .
v_gene: TRBV5-1
len: 17
j_gene: TRBJ1-1
CDR3aa: CASSFSGTPLGDTEAFF
CDR3nt: TGCGCCAGCAGCTTTTCCGGGACTCCTCTGGGGGACACTGAAGCTTTCTTT

d_gene: .
abundance: few
v_gene: TRBV6-2/TRBV6-3
len: 13
j_gene: TRBJ2-5
CDR3aa: CASEEGVAETQYF
CDR3nt: TGTGCCAGCGAAGAGGGAGTTGCAGAGACCCAGTACTTC

d_gene: .
abundance: .
v_gene: TRBV20-1
len: 12
j_gene: TRBJ2-7
CDR3aa: CSARDGRHEQYF
CDR3nt: TGCAGTGCTAGAGATGGTAGACACGAGCAGTACTTC

d_gene: TRBD1
abundance: once
v_gene: TRBV5-1
len: 18
j_gene: TRBJ2-6
CDR3aa: CASSTTGQFSSGANVLTF
CDR3nt: TGCGCCAGCAGCACAACGGGACAGTTCTCCTCTGGGGCCAACGTCCTGACTTTC

d_gene: .
abundance: few
v_gene: TRBV11-2
len: 13
j_gene: TRBJ2-7
CDR3aa: CASSVDGRYEQYF
CDR3nt: TGTGCCAGCAGCGTCGACGGGAGATACGAGCAGTACTTC

d_gene: .
abundance: .
v_gene: TRBV4-1
len: 17
j_gene: TRBJ2-6
CDR3aa: CASSQAGRGPGANVLTF
CDR3nt: TGCGCCAGCAGCCAAGCGGGAAGGGGACCCGGGGCCAACGTCCTGACTTTC

d_gene: TRBD2
abundance: .
v_gene: TRBV20-1
len: 14
j_gene: TRBJ2-3
CDR3aa: CSAISGGSTDTQYF
CDR3nt: TGCAGTGCTATAAGCGGGGGGAGCACAGATACGCAGTATTTT

d_gene: TRBD2
abundance: .
v_gene: TRBV7-2
len: 16
j_gene: TRBJ2-3
CDR3aa: CASSWGLAGYTDTQYF
CDR3nt: TGTGCCAGCAGCTGGGGACTAGCGGGGTACACAGATACGCAGTATTTT

d_gene: .
abundance: .
v_gene: TRBV29-1
len: 11
j_gene: TRBJ1-4
CDR3aa: CSAWDLKKLFF
CDR3nt: TGCAGCGCCTGGGACCTAAAAAAACTGTTTTTT